The rows below give T cell receptor beta chains drawn from one sample of a study of CD8 T cells in Susac syndrome. A single record per CDR3 protein comes from TCRdb applying MiXCR to the immunoSEQ multiplex PCR reads. The data show more than 150,000 distinct CDR3 sequences, 95% seen once. The specimen was CD4+ T cells from PBMCs. Every receptor here comes from a human donor with Susac syndrome. Both conserved end residues are trimmed from each CDR3.

length	V	J	CDR3
11	TRBV30	TRBJ2-2	AWNGGLTGELF
11	TRBV27	TRBJ1-2	ASRGQNNYGYT
12	TRBV12-3/TRBV12-4	TRBJ1-1	ASSPLTVNTEAF
12	TRBV2	TRBJ2-4	ASSEPTRGNIQY
11	TRBV30	TRBJ1-5	AWARQGDQPQH
13	TRBV12-3/TRBV12-4	TRBJ1-6	ASSFGVNYNSPLH
10	TRBV30	TRBJ2-5	AWSLGWETQY
11	TRBV27	TRBJ2-3	ASSFGATDTQY
13	TRBV12-3/TRBV12-4	TRBJ2-1	ASSLASERGGEQF
12	TRBV7-2	TRBJ2-7	ASSLRPSGYEQY
13	TRBV9	TRBJ2-2	ASSRRGANTGELF
14	TRBV6-5	TRBJ2-6	ASSYFSGSGANVLT
10	TRBV3-1	TRBJ2-3	ASSHRTDTQY
11	TRBV15	TRBJ2-5	ATSRDREETQY
12	TRBV7-3	TRBJ2-1	ASSRDRVNNEQF
13	TRBV19	TRBJ2-5	ASTLGTGIGETQY
15	TRBV12-3/TRBV12-4	TRBJ1-6	ASSHGDRGSYNSPLH